This entry lists 2 T cell receptor beta chains sequenced from one sample in a study of blood T cell repertoires in COVID-19. The data were produced by immunoSEQ multiplex PCR, yet TCRdb's version contains in-frame clones alone and is incomplete. The sample includes about 91,000 clones, more than 75% of them seen just once. Material for sequencing was peripheral blood. Receptor source: a man aged 45 to 65 with active or convalescent COVID-19.

The rearrangement uses TRBV19 and TRBJ1-2; no clear D gene. V was trimmed by 2 bases and J by 2 bases, leaving 6 bases between them. The CDR3 consists of 13 residues. The germline gives CDR1 LNHDA, CDR2 SQIVND (reference sequence). The DNA for the CDR3 is TGTGCCAGTAGTATATCCGGGAACTATGGCTACACCTTC. It codes for CASSISGNYGYTF.

This clone was observed a few times. V gene TRBV7-9 combines with J gene TRBJ2-3; 8 positions agree with TRBD1. V trimming: 2 bases; J trimming: 3 bases; junction bases outside the gene matches: 4. Germline V lookup: CDR1 SEHNR, CDR2 FQNEAQ (reference sequence). The CDR3 is 15 residues long. The CDR3 region is CASSLSTGATDTQYF. In DNA, the CDR3 is TGTGCCAGCAGCTTATCGACAGGGGCAACAGATACGCAGTATTTT.